Detailed here is one T cell receptor (beta chain). The clone's antigen remains unknown. No base qualities exist here, and no much larger clone lies one base off it. Reading the germline V gene (reference sequence) gives CDR1 LNHDA and CDR2 SQIVND. The CDR3 has 15 amino acids, counting the end cysteine and phenylalanine. Only CDR3 DNA remains: 45 bases, in frame from the first base. V is cut back by 5 bases and J by 5 bases, with 8 bases in the junction unmatched. The entry originates in a study of cytomegalovirus exposure and HLA in healthy donors (dated by TCRdb to 2015 to 2018). In terms of the full investigation: An earlier analysis of 587 of the donors reported 250 to 300 Gb of sequence data and 100 million to 120 million unique TCR beta sequences obtained from roughly 170 million T cells. An early release covering roughly 600 HLA-typed donors comprised about 290 gigabases of sequencing data and around 85 million unique TCR sequences. Among the roughly 390 genotyped donors, under 90% belonged to the genetic ancestry cluster associated with self-reported Caucasian donors. The study aimed to test whether signatures of past pathogen exposure could be identified by cataloging public T cell receptors. The study profiled the T cell repertoires of hundreds of subjects by immunosequencing and related them to cytomegalovirus serostatus. In addition to the first cohort of 666 subjects, a separate validation cohort of approximately 110 different subjects was used. To predict cytomegalovirus infection status, the study brought together high-throughput TCR immunosequencing, statistical association of individual TCRs with disease status, and machine learning. A later analysis re-analyzed previously published TCR beta repertoires from 500 to 700 donors and added high-resolution HLA genotyping to study TCR occurrence patterns. The later analysis used no new phenotypic data to find candidate immune exposures, relying instead on TCR beta sequences and their occurrence across donors. An earlier analysis of 587 of the donors applied high-throughput TCR beta sequencing to assess whether each TCR beta V gene segment acted as functional or pseudogenic. Donor age, sex, ethnicity and CMV serostatus were compiled together with the repertoire data. In a later genetic analysis, genome-wide SNP genotypes for about three fifths of the roughly 670 donors were used, and that subset was treated as a discovery cohort. Every discovery cohort repertoire had been produced on one sequencing platform. HLA typing covered class I and class II loci at four-digit resolution. Typing coverage varied by locus: about 620-630 donors for A, B, C, DRB1 and DQB1; more than 500 for DQA1; more than 600 for DPA1; under 490 for DPB1. Roughly 5 DR-DQ haplotypes were handled as single units for association and clustering, since linkage in the cohort was strong. On average, 235,054 unique TCR beta nucleotide sequences were sequenced per donor among several hundred genotyped donors of the cohort, with 15% to 20% of those sequences being non-productive.

Broad study findings and their caveats: Assigning TCR associations to individual alleles was difficult when HLA alleles, especially DR and DQ, strongly co-occurred. Because counts were too low, more than 15 rarely observed V segments, including chromosome 9 orphons, were left out of the earlier analysis of about 500 of the donors. In both the original and validation cohorts, the classifier was reported to diagnose cytomegalovirus status with high specificity and sensitivity. A further reported finding was that TCR beta sequences accurately predicted the HLA-A and HLA-B alleles for most subjects in the first cohort. A few of the identified cytomegalovirus-associated TCR beta chains were confirmed in vitro to be specific for cytomegalovirus antigens. Most CMV-associated TCR beta chains appeared to be HLA-restricted in a later analysis, and the HLA associations seemed to be driven largely by CMV exposure. Several of the top co-occurrence clusters appeared to be linked to parvovirus B19, influenza, CMV and Epstein-Barr virus, according to a later analysis. The only immune exposure information available for the cohort was CMV serostatus. Most TCR sequences were observed very rarely across donors, whereas some public TCRs were present in many individuals. The study listed 164 TCR beta chains as associated with cytomegalovirus. A cluster of highly shared sequence variants was judged likely to represent a technical artifact of the sequencing pipeline. In a later genetic analysis, a missense DCLRE1C variant was associated with V-gene and J-gene trimming of TCR beta chains, and the association was replicated in an independent cohort. Correlated functional status among segregating V segments might reflect linkage disequilibrium, but an unknown experimental factor could not be ruled out. An earlier analysis of roughly 570 of the donors showed that most TCR beta V segments appeared in productive rearrangements either about 87% or about 30% of the time, which broadly matched IMGT annotations. Because some donors lacked HLA typing at each locus, the association tests relied only on the typed subset. The authors suggested that the approach could potentially be extended to other disease states and immunological phenotypes. The cohort was sequenced for TCR beta chains only, and without alpha or paired-chain data the features that could be detected were limited. At a false discovery rate of 0.05, a later analysis linked 16,000 or so TCR beta sequences to specific HLA alleles. Presence/absence analyses assumed roughly uniform sequencing depth across donors, an assumption that may not hold. In a later analysis, TCR association rates were found to vary across HLA loci, with the most associated TCRs seen for DRB1 alleles and the fewest for HLA-C alleles. Because the 87-base-pair reads could not distinguish some IMGT-functional V segments, including TRBV6-2 and TRBV6-3, those segments were excluded. Compared with equally common non-associated chains, HLA-associated TCR beta chains in a later analysis were more clonally expanded and had lower generation probabilities. According to a later genetic analysis, donors in an Asian-associated ancestry cluster had fewer N-insertions in productive TCRs than the approximately 670-donor mean.

Libraries were made using the immunoSEQ multiplex PCR assay. The multiplex PCR relied on a mix of 60 forward primers for TCR Vbeta segments and 13 reverse primers for TCR Jbeta segments. The CDR3 region of rearranged TCR beta genes was amplified from genomic DNA with a multiplex PCR assay. The amplified TCR beta libraries were sequenced on the Illumina HiSeq System as 87-base-pair reads. The study's own analysis went as follows. Across the roughly 600 repertoires, a later analysis counted approximately 75 million unique TCR beta chains, around 10 million of which were shared by at least two donors. Raw reads were error-corrected and collapsed into unique sequences by a nearest-neighbor algorithm in which closely related sequences were merged to remove PCR and sequencing errors. V, D and J gene segments were assigned by aligning CDR3 sequences to IMGT reference sequences. For a sequence to be retained, a match of at least six nucleotides was required to both a V gene segment and a J gene segment. A rearrangement counted as productive if the CDR3 had no stop codons and remained in frame with V and J, and every other rearrangement counted as non-productive. CDR3 was defined by IMGT convention, running from the second conserved V-encoded cysteine to the conserved J-encoded phenylalanine. The earlier analysis of around 640 of the donors excluded sequences that lacked an unambiguous match to a single V gene segment. In an earlier analysis of about 590 of the donors, a V segment was called functional when productive rearrangements were above 56.7%, and segregating when the standard deviation between donors exceeded 5%. A statistical classification framework was built to diagnose cytomegalovirus status from the catalog of TCR beta chain sequences. V and J gene assignment, in a later analysis, came from comparing TCR nucleotide sequences with IMGT/GENE-DB human TR gene sequences. Using the TCRdist pipeline, a later analysis assigned CDR3 sequences along with most-parsimonious VDJ recombination scenarios. A later analysis defined each TCR beta chain by its CDR3 amino acid sequence plus V-gene family, and excluded reads lacking a unique V-gene family. In a later analysis, fewer than 650 highly shared, low-generation-probability nucleotide sequences were removed to address suspected cross-contamination and a sequencing artifact. In a later analysis, a clonal expansion index for each public chain was calculated from normalized within-repertoire ranks of inferred template counts. A later analysis computed generation probabilities with a VDJ recombination model fitted to out-of-frame rearrangements, and checked the results against IGoR. In a later analysis, hypergeometric tests were used to score TCR-TCR, TCR-HLA and TCR-CMV co-occurrence, with a repertoire-size bias correction applied to TCR pairs. In a later analysis, false discovery rates were estimated by permuting HLA or CMV assignments 20 times. In a later analysis, co-occurring TCRs were grouped with DBSCAN, and TCRdist sequence similarity was added when clustering was performed within HLA-allele-positive subsets. Co-occurrence clustering excluded repertoires with fewer than 30,000 or more than 120,000 public chains, plus five with anomalous nucleotide sharing. TCRdb mirrors the immuneACCESS table, restricted to in-frame sequences. Some clones are absent from its copies; in checked studies, under half trace to an unresolved V gene, and the reason for the others is unknown. That table supplies the V and J calls and clone size; D and trimming were determined from the DNA. Present in this sample are hundreds of thousands of clones, over 60% of which were seen just once. The top ten constitute 0.6% to 0.65% of the sample.

The cohort was made up of about 670 healthy bone marrow donors. Cohort members were all nominally healthy when sampled, although unrecorded immune exposures were likely present. The donor tested CMV seronegative, placing the donor among the roughly 350 seronegative members of the cohort. Each donor provided a peripheral blood sample, and peripheral blood mononuclear cells were used for TCR beta sequencing. Genomic DNA was extracted from the blood cell samples with the Qiagen DNeasy Blood Extraction Kit. The V and J genes are TRBV19 and TRBJ2-3, with 9 central nucleotides matching TRBD1. This clonotype was obtained from a man in his late teens or twenties in good health and CMV-seronegative. Sequencing was carried out using PBMCs. The CDR3 region has the sequence CASSPGQGFKDTQYF. At the DNA level, the sequence is TGTGCCAGTAGTCCCGGACAGGGGTTTAAAGATACGCAGTATTTT.